This T cell receptor beta chain stems from a study of blood T cell repertoires in COVID-19. In the authors' methods: From reference gene primer amplification, estimates of nucleated cell counts were derived. Repertoires were generated with immunoSEQ multiplex PCR, while TCRdb's copy carries only in-frame clones and drops some. The DNA gave D and trimming, while V, J and clone size come from that table. The sample contains about 210,000 clones, roughly four fifths of which appear only once. While infection was still active, Seattle patients were enrolled and then followed longitudinally. Sequencing input: peripheral blood. The receptor comes from a woman over 75 with COVID-19, enrolled during active disease.

As DNA, the CDR3 is TGTGCCAGTGGCCCGGGGAGCTCCTACAATGAGCAGTTCTTC. This gives the protein CASGPGSSYNEQFF. V usage is TRBV19 and J usage is TRBJ2-1, with a tentative D call TRBD2 (5 bases). The CDR3 is made up of 14 amino acids. Germline V gives CDR1 LNHDA, CDR2 SQIVND (reference sequence). With 8 bases removed from V and 0 bases from J, the gap between germline ends came to 11 bases.